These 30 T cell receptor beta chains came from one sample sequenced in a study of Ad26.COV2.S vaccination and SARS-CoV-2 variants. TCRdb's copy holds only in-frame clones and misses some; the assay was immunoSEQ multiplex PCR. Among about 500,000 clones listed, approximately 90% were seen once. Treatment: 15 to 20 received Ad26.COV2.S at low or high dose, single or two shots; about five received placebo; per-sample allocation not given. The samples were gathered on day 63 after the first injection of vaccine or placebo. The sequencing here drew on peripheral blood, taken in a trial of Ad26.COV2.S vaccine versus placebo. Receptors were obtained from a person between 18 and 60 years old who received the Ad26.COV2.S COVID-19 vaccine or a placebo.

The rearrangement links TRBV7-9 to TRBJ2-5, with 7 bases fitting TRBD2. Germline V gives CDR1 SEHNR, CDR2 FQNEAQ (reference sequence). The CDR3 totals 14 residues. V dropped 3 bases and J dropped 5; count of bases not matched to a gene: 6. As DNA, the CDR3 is TGTGCCAGCAGCTTTGGACTAGGTGCGGAGACCCAGTACTTC. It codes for CASSFGLGAETQYF.

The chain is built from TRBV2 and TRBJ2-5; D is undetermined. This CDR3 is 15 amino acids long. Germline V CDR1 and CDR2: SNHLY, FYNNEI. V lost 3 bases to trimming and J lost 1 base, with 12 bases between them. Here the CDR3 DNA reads TGTGCCAGCAGTGATATGACGTCAGCCCAAGAGACCCAGTACTTC. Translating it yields CASSDMTSAQETQYF. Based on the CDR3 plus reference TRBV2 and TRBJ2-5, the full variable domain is EPEVTQTPSHQVTQMGQEVILRCVPISNHLYFYWYRQILGQKVEFLVSFYNNEISEKSEIFDDQFSVERPDGSNFTLKIRSTKLEDSAMYFCASSDMTSAQETQYFGPGTRLLVL.

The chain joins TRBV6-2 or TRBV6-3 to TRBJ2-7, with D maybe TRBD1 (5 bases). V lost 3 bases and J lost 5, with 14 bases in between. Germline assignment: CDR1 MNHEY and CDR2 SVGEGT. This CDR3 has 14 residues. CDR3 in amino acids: CASSYLGRVNEQYF. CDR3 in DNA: TGTGCCAGCAGTTATCTGGGCAGGGTCAACGAGCAGTACTTC.

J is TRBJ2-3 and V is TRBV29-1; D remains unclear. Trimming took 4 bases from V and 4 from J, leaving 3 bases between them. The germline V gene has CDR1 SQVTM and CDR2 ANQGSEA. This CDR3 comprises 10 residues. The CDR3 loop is CSVVADTQYF. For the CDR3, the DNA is TGCAGCGTTGTGGCAGATACGCAGTATTTT.

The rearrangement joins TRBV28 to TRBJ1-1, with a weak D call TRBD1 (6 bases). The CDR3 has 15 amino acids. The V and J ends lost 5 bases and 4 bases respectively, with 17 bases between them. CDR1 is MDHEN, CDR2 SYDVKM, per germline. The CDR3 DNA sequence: TGTGCCAGCAGTAACCCCCTGGAGGGGGTCACTGAAGCTTTCTTT. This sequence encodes CASSNPLEGVTEAFF.

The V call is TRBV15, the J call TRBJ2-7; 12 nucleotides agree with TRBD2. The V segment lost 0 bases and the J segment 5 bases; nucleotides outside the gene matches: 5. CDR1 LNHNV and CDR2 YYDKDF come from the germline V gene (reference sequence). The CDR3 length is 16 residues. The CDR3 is CATSREGLAGGNEQYF. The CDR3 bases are TGTGCCACCAGCAGAGAGGGGCTAGCGGGAGGGAACGAGCAGTACTTC.

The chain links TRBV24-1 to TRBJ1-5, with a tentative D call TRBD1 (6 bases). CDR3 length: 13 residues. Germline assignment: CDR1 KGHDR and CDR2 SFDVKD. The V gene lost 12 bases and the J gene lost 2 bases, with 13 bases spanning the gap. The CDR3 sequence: CAPAPGGNQPQHF. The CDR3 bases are TGTGCCCCAGCCCCAGGGGGCAATCAGCCCCAGCATTTT.

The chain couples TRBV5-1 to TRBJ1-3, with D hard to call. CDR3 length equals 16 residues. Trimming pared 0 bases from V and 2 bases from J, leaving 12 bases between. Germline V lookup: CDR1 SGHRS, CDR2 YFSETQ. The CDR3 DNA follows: TGCGCCAGCAGCTTGGTTCGGGGTTTGGCTGGAAACACCATATATTTT. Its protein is CASSLVRGLAGNTIYF. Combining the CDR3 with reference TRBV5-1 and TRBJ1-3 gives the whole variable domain KAGVTQTPRYLIKTRGQQVTLSCSPISGHRSVSWYQQTPGQGLQFLFEYFSETQRNKGNFPGRFSGRQFSNSRSEMNVSTLELGDSALYLCASSLVRGLAGNTIYFGEGSWLTVV.

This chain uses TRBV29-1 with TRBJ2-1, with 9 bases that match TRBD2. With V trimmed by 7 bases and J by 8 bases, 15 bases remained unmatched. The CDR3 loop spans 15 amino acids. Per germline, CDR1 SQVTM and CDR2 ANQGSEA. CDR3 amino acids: CSAPGAGGLFYEQFF. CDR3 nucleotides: TGCAGCGCCCCAGGGGCGGGAGGGCTTTTCTATGAGCAGTTCTTC.

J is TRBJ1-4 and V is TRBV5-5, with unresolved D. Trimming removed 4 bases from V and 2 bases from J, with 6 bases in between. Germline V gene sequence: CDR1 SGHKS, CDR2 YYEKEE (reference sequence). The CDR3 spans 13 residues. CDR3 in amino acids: CASSPSTNEKLFF. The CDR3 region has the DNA TGTGCCAGCAGCCCTTCCACTAATGAAAAACTGTTTTTT.

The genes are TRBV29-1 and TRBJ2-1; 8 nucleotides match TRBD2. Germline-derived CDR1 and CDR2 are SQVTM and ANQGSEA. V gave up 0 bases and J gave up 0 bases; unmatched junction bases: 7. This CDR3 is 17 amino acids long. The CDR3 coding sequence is TGCAGCGTTGAAGATCCCCGGGGGGGCTTCTCCTACAATGAGCAGTTCTTC. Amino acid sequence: CSVEDPRGGFSYNEQFF.

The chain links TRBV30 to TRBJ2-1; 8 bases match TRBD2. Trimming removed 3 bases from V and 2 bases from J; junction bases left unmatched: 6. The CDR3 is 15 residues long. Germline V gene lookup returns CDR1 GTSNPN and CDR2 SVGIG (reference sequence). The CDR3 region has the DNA TGTGCCTGGAGGACAAGGCGGGGGGCCTACAATGAGCAGTTCTTC. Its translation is CAWRTRRGAYNEQFF.

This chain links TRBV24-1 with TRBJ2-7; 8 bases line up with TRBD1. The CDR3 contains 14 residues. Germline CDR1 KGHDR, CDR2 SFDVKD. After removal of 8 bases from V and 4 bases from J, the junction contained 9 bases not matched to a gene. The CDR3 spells CATTDLQGVYEQYF. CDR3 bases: TGTGCCACCACGGACCTACAGGGGGTATACGAGCAGTACTTC.

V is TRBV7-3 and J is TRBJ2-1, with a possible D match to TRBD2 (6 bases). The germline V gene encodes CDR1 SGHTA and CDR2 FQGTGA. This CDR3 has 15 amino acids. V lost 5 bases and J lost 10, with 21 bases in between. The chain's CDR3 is CASSPGTGPLREQFF. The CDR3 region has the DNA TGTGCCAGCAGCCCCGGGACTGGCCCTTTGAGAGAGCAGTTCTTC.

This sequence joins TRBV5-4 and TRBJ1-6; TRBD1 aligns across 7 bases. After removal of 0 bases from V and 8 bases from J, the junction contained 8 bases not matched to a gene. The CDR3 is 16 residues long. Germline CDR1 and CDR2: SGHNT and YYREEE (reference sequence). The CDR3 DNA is TGTGCCAGCAGCTTGGCTCTGGGACAGTCGTATTCACCCCTCCACTTT. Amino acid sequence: CASSLALGQSYSPLHF.

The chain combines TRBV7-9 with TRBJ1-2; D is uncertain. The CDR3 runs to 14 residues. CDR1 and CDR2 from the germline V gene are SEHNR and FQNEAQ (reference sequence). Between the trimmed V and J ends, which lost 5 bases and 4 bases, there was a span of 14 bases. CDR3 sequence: CASSPSRIFYGYTF. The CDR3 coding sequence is TGTGCCAGCAGCCCAAGCCGGATCTTCTATGGCTACACCTTC.

The CDR3 DNA reads as TGCGCCAGCAGCCAGGCGGCCCTGACAGGGGCCAATTCACCCCTCCACTTT. The encoded protein is CASSQAALTGANSPLHF. The genes are TRBV5-1 and TRBJ1-6, with 8 bases lining up with TRBD1. This CDR3 contains 17 residues. J gave up 7 bases and V 4 bases, and 13 bases lay outside the gene matches. CDR1 is SGHRS and CDR2 is YFSETQ in the germline V gene. Complete variable domain (other parts from reference TRBV5-1 and TRBJ1-6): KAGVTQTPRYLIKTRGQQVTLSCSPISGHRSVSWYQQTPGQGLQFLFEYFSETQRNKGNFPGRFSGRQFSNSRSEMNVSTLELGDSALYLCASSQAALTGANSPLHFGNGTRLTVT.

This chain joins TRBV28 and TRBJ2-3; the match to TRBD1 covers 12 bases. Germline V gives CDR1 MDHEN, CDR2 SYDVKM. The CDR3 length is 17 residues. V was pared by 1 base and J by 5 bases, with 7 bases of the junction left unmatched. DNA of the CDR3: TGTGCCAGCAGTTTATACACCGGGACAGGGGGCAGAGATACGCAGTATTTT. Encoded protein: CASSLYTGTGGRDTQYF.

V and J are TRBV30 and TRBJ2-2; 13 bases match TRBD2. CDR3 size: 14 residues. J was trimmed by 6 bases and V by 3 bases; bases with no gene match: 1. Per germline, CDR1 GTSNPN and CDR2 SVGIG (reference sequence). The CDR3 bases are TGTGCCTGGAGACTAGCGGGAGGGCCCGGGGAGCTGTTTTTT. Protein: CAWRLAGGPGELFF.

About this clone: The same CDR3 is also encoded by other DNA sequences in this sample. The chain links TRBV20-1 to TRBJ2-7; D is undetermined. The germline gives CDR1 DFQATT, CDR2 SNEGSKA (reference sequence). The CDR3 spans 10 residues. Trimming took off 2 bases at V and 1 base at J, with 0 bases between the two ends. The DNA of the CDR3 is TGCAGTGCTAGATCCTACGAGCAGTACTTC. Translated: CSARSYEQYF.

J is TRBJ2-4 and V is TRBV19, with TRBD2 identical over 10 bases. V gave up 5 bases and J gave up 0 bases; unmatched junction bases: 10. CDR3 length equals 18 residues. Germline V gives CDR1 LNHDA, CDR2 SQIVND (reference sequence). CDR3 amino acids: CASSVLAGEGGAKNIQYF. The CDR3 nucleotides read TGTGCCAGTAGTGTCCTAGCGGGAGAAGGCGGAGCCAAAAACATTCAGTACTTC.

The CDR3 is CASSVGSGPGQPQHF. For the CDR3, the DNA is TGTGCCAGCAGTGTGGGATCGGGTCCGGGGCAGCCCCAGCATTTT. The chain joins TRBV25-1 to TRBJ1-5; D is unresolved. CDR1 and CDR2 from the germline V gene are MGHDK and SYGVNS. The CDR3 loop spans 15 amino acids. The V gene lost 4 bases and the J gene lost 7 bases, with 17 bases spanning the gap.

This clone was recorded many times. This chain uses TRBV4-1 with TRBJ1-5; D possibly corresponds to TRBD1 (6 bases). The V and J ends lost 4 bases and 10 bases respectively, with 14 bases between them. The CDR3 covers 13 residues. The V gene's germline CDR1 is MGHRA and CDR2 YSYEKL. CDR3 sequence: CASSRGGQEPQHF. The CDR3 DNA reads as TGCGCCAGCAGCCGCGGGGGGCAGGAACCCCAGCATTTT.

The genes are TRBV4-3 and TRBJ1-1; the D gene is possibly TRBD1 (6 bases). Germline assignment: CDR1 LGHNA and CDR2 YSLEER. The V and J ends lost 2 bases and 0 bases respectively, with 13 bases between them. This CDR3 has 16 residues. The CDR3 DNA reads TGCGCCAGCAGCCAAAACACCAGGGACATGAACACTGAAGCTTTCTTT. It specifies CASSQNTRDMNTEAFF.

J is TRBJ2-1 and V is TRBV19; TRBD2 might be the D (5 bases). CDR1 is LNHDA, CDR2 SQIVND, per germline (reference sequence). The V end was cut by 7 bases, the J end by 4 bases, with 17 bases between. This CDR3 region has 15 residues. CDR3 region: CASKSRDSDYNEQFF. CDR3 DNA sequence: TGTGCCAGTAAATCGAGGGATAGTGATTACAATGAGCAGTTCTTC. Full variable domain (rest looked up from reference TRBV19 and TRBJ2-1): DGGITQSPKYLFRKEGQNVTLSCEQNLNHDAMYWYRQDPGQGLRLIYYSQIVNDFQKGDIAEGYSVSREKKESFPLTVTSAQKNPTAFYLCASKSRDSDYNEQFFGPGTRLTVL.

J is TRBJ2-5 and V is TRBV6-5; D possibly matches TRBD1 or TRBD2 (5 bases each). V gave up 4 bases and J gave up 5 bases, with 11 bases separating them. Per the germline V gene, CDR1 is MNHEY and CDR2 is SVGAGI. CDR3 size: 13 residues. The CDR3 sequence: CASSFPWGETQYF. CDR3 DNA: TGTGCCAGCAGTTTCCCCTGGGGGGAGACCCAGTACTTC.

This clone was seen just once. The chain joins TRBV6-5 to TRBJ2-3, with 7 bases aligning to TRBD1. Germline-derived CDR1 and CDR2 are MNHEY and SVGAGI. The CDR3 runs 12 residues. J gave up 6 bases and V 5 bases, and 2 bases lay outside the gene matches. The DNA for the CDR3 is TGTGCCAGCAGTAAGGGGGCTGATACGCAGTATTTT. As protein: CASSKGADTQYF.

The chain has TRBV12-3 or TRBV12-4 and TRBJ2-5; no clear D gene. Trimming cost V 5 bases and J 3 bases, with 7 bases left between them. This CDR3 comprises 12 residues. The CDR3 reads CASSRQEETQYF. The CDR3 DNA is TGTGCCAGCAGTCGCCAGGAAGAGACCCAGTACTTC.

The CDR3 spells CASSFNRGQGEAFF. CDR3 coding DNA: TGTGCCAGCAGCTTTAACAGGGGGCAGGGTGAAGCTTTCTTT. The chain links TRBV11-2 to TRBJ1-1; 9 bases agree with TRBD1. The CDR3 length is 14 residues. The V and J ends lost 3 bases and 7 bases, in that order; junction bases with no gene match: 6. Germline V gives CDR1 SGHAT, CDR2 FQNNGV.

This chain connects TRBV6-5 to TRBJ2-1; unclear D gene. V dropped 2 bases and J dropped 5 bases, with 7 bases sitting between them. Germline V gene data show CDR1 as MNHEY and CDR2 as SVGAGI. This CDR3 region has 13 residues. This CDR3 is CASSYPSNNEQFF. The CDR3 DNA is TGTGCCAGCAGTTACCCCAGCAACAATGAGCAGTTCTTC.